A selection of T cell receptor beta chains follows, all from one sample in a study of cytomegalovirus exposure and HLA in healthy donors. The protocol was immunoSEQ multiplex PCR, while the TCRdb copy is restricted to in-frame clones and leaves out a portion. This table holds 200,000 to 250,000 clones, approximately 82% found once. Sequencing was done on a sample of PBMCs. These receptors originate from a woman between 40 and 50 years old in good health and CMV-seronegative. The CDR3 runs from the conserved cysteine through the conserved F or W. Each record gives: D gene, V gene, CDR3 length, clone size, J gene, CDR3 protein, CDR3 DNA. A D gene is named only where the DNA matches it firmly. Clone size, where shown, is once, few, many, or a class for clones that have expanded.

d_gene: .
v_gene: TRBV4-2
len: 12
abundance: .
j_gene: TRBJ1-2
CDR3aa: CASSQDYYGYTF
CDR3nt: TGTGCCAGCAGCCAAGACTACTATGGCTACACCTTC

d_gene: TRBD2
v_gene: TRBV5-4
len: 15
abundance: once
j_gene: TRBJ2-3
CDR3aa: CASSPPSGGANTQYF
CDR3nt: TGTGCCAGCAGCCCCCCTAGCGGGGGGGCAAATACGCAGTATTTT

d_gene: .
v_gene: TRBV6-5
len: 14
abundance: few
j_gene: TRBJ1-5
CDR3aa: CASRPRNGYKPQHF
CDR3nt: TGTGCCAGCAGGCCGAGGAACGGATACAAGCCCCAGCATTTT

d_gene: TRBD2
v_gene: TRBV28
len: 18
abundance: .
j_gene: TRBJ2-3
CDR3aa: CASSLRVASGGVTDTQYF
CDR3nt: TGTGCCAGCAGTTTACGGGTGGCTAGCGGGGGTGTTACAGATACGCAGTATTTT

d_gene: .
v_gene: TRBV7-2
len: 13
abundance: .
j_gene: TRBJ1-2
CDR3aa: CASSLGRDYGYTF
CDR3nt: TGTGCCAGCAGCTTAGGACGGGACTATGGCTACACCTTC

d_gene: TRBD2
v_gene: TRBV30
len: 13
abundance: .
j_gene: TRBJ2-4
CDR3aa: CAWSAWTSDERYF
CDR3nt: TGTGCCTGGAGTGCCTGGACTAGCGATGAACGGTACTTC

d_gene: .
v_gene: TRBV5-4
len: 14
abundance: .
j_gene: TRBJ1-1
CDR3aa: CAGSLKGLETEAFF
CDR3nt: TGTGCCGGCAGCTTGAAGGGGCTGGAGACTGAAGCTTTCTTT

d_gene: TRBD1
v_gene: TRBV4-1
len: 15
abundance: few
j_gene: TRBJ1-1
CDR3aa: CASSQADRANTEAFF
CDR3nt: TGCGCCAGCAGCCAAGCGGACAGGGCGAACACTGAAGCTTTCTTT

d_gene: TRBD2
v_gene: TRBV19
len: 15
abundance: .
j_gene: TRBJ2-1
CDR3aa: CASRPTSGGLNEQFF
CDR3nt: TGTGCCAGTAGACCGACTAGCGGGGGGTTAAATGAGCAGTTCTTC

d_gene: TRBD1
v_gene: TRBV5-1
len: 13
abundance: .
j_gene: TRBJ2-1
CDR3aa: CASSFGQVNEQFF
CDR3nt: TGCGCCAGCAGCTTCGGACAGGTCAATGAGCAGTTCTTC

d_gene: .
v_gene: TRBV27
len: 13
abundance: once
j_gene: TRBJ2-7
CDR3aa: CASSLHLGYEQYF
CDR3nt: TGTGCCAGCAGTTTACACCTAGGCTACGAGCAGTACTTC

d_gene: TRBD1
v_gene: TRBV2
len: 16
abundance: .
j_gene: TRBJ1-2
CDR3aa: CASSEGSRTGIYGYTF
CDR3nt: TGTGCCAGCAGTGAAGGATCCCGGACAGGGATCTATGGCTACACCTTC

d_gene: TRBD1
v_gene: TRBV5-4
len: 15
abundance: .
j_gene: TRBJ2-3
CDR3aa: CASSERDRVTDTQYF
CDR3nt: TGTGCCAGCAGCGAGCGGGACAGGGTGACAGATACGCAGTATTTT

d_gene: .
v_gene: TRBV6-5
len: 13
abundance: .
j_gene: TRBJ1-6
CDR3aa: CASSSGAESPLHF
CDR3nt: TGTGCCAGCAGTTCAGGGGCTGAGTCACCCCTCCACTTT

d_gene: .
v_gene: TRBV5-1
len: 15
abundance: .
j_gene: TRBJ2-3
CDR3aa: CASSLQQGPRDTQYF
CDR3nt: TGCGCCAGCAGCTTGCAGCAGGGGCCGCGAGATACGCAGTATTTT

d_gene: .
v_gene: TRBV5-5
len: 14
abundance: few
j_gene: TRBJ1-5
CDR3aa: CASSLGQPNQPQHF
CDR3nt: TGTGCCAGCAGCTTGGGACAACCCAATCAGCCCCAGCATTTT

d_gene: TRBD2
v_gene: TRBV5-4
len: 15
abundance: .
j_gene: TRBJ2-7
CDR3aa: CASSLERGLSYEQYF
CDR3nt: TGTGCCAGCAGCTTGGAGCGGGGGTTGTCCTACGAGCAGTACTTC

d_gene: .
v_gene: TRBV5-4
len: 15
abundance: .
j_gene: TRBJ2-1
CDR3aa: CASSLGSHEADEQFF
CDR3nt: TGTGCCAGCAGCTTGGGTAGCCATGAGGCGGATGAGCAGTTCTTC

d_gene: .
v_gene: TRBV5-1
len: 15
abundance: .
j_gene: TRBJ2-5
CDR3aa: CASSSLSLSQETQYF
CDR3nt: TGCGCCAGCAGCTCGCTAAGCCTAAGCCAAGAGACCCAGTACTTC

d_gene: TRBD1
v_gene: TRBV5-1
len: 15
abundance: .
j_gene: TRBJ2-1
CDR3aa: CASSADRSSYNEQFF
CDR3nt: TGCGCCAGCAGCGCGGACAGGAGCTCCTACAATGAGCAGTTCTTC

d_gene: TRBD1
v_gene: TRBV7-2
len: 15
abundance: .
j_gene: TRBJ2-1
CDR3aa: CASSSWDRDYNEQFF
CDR3nt: TGTGCCAGCAGCTCCTGGGACAGGGACTACAATGAGCAGTTCTTC

d_gene: .
v_gene: TRBV27
len: 13
abundance: .
j_gene: TRBJ2-3
CDR3aa: CASSPQVQWPQYF
CDR3nt: TGTGCCAGCAGTCCCCAGGTCCAGTGGCCGCAGTATTTT

d_gene: TRBD1
v_gene: TRBV7-9
len: 15
abundance: .
j_gene: TRBJ2-3
CDR3aa: CASSFTGDGKDTQYF
CDR3nt: TGTGCCAGCAGCTTTACAGGGGACGGGAAAGATACGCAGTATTTT

d_gene: .
v_gene: TRBV5-1
len: 15
abundance: .
j_gene: TRBJ1-3
CDR3aa: CASSLGGVTGNTTYF
CDR3nt: TGCGCCAGCAGCTTGGGCGGCGTCACTGGAAACACCACATATTTT

d_gene: .
v_gene: TRBV6-5
len: 12
abundance: .
j_gene: TRBJ2-5
CDR3aa: CASSYRRGTQYF
CDR3nt: TGTGCCAGCAGTTACAGGAGGGGGACCCAGTACTTC

d_gene: TRBD1
v_gene: TRBV28
len: 14
abundance: few
j_gene: TRBJ1-1
CDR3aa: CASRLTGFGTEAFF
CDR3nt: TGTGCCAGCAGACTGACAGGGTTCGGGACTGAAGCTTTCTTT

d_gene: .
v_gene: TRBV6-4
len: 13
abundance: .
j_gene: TRBJ1-2
CDR3aa: CASSGGSAYGYTF
CDR3nt: TGTGCCAGCAGTGGAGGGTCCGCATATGGCTACACCTTC

d_gene: TRBD2
v_gene: TRBV7-3
len: 17
abundance: once
j_gene: TRBJ2-3
CDR3aa: CASSSGLAGGLPDTQYF
CDR3nt: TGTGCCAGCAGCTCCGGACTAGCGGGGGGCTTACCAGATACGCAGTATTTT

d_gene: .
v_gene: TRBV6-6
len: 12
abundance: .
j_gene: TRBJ1-2
CDR3aa: CASSPNYYGYTF
CDR3nt: TGTGCCAGCAGCCCGAACTATTATGGCTACACCTTC

d_gene: .
v_gene: TRBV10-3
len: 13
abundance: .
j_gene: TRBJ1-4
CDR3aa: CAIKGGINEKLFF
CDR3nt: TGTGCCATAAAGGGCGGGATTAATGAAAAACTGTTTTTT

d_gene: .
v_gene: TRBV4-3
len: 15
abundance: .
j_gene: TRBJ1-5
CDR3aa: CASSQDRRLSNRQHF
CDR3nt: TGCGCCAGCAGCCAAGATAGGAGGCTCAGTAATCGCCAGCATTTT

d_gene: .
v_gene: TRBV19
len: 15
abundance: .
j_gene: TRBJ1-1
CDR3aa: CASSNTRGSRGEAFF
CDR3nt: TGTGCCAGTAGTAATACTCGGGGTTCTCGGGGTGAAGCTTTCTTT

d_gene: .
v_gene: TRBV28
len: 14
abundance: .
j_gene: TRBJ2-7
CDR3aa: CASSISGLPKEQYF
CDR3nt: TGTGCCAGCAGTATCTCAGGGCTCCCTAAAGAGCAGTACTTC

d_gene: .
v_gene: TRBV7-9
len: 15
abundance: .
j_gene: TRBJ2-1
CDR3aa: CASSLGSPGYNEQFF
CDR3nt: TGTGCCAGCAGCTTAGGTAGCCCCGGGTACAATGAGCAGTTCTTC

d_gene: TRBD2
v_gene: TRBV6-5
len: 14
abundance: once
j_gene: TRBJ2-7
CDR3aa: CASKSGGASYEQYF
CDR3nt: TGTGCCAGCAAGAGCGGGGGGGCCTCCTACGAGCAGTACTTC

d_gene: .
v_gene: TRBV29-1
len: 10
abundance: .
j_gene: TRBJ2-5
CDR3aa: CSVEIGTLYF
CDR3nt: TGCAGCGTTGAAATAGGGACTCTGTACTTC

d_gene: .
v_gene: TRBV5-6
len: 14
abundance: .
j_gene: TRBJ1-1
CDR3aa: CASSFGRSGGEAFF
CDR3nt: TGTGCCAGCAGCTTCGGCCGCAGCGGTGGTGAAGCTTTCTTT

d_gene: .
v_gene: TRBV19
len: 15
abundance: .
j_gene: TRBJ1-2
CDR3aa: CASKTSGVSNYGYTF
CDR3nt: TGTGCCAGTAAAACCTCAGGGGTCTCTAACTATGGCTACACCTTC

d_gene: TRBD1
v_gene: TRBV19
len: 14
abundance: once
j_gene: TRBJ1-5
CDR3aa: CASTGTGGNQPQHF
CDR3nt: TGTGCCAGTACCGGGACAGGGGGTAATCAGCCCCAGCATTTT

d_gene: .
v_gene: TRBV5-1
len: 16
abundance: .
j_gene: TRBJ2-7
CDR3aa: CASSLLPSGGSYEQYF
CDR3nt: TGCGCCAGCAGCTTGCTCCCGAGTGGGGGGTCGTACGAGCAGTACTTC

d_gene: .
v_gene: TRBV6-5
len: 10
abundance: .
j_gene: TRBJ1-1
CDR3aa: CASGDREAFF
CDR3nt: TGTGCCAGCGGAGACCGTGAAGCTTTCTTT

d_gene: .
v_gene: TRBV28
len: 13
abundance: .
j_gene: TRBJ1-2
CDR3aa: CASSLAGNYGYTF
CDR3nt: TGTGCCAGCAGTTTAGCGGGAAACTATGGCTACACCTTC

d_gene: TRBD2
v_gene: TRBV6-4
len: 21
abundance: .
j_gene: TRBJ2-1
CDR3aa: CASSDFPGTSGGRTGYDEQFF
CDR3nt: TGTGCCAGCAGTGACTTTCCCGGGACTAGCGGGGGACGGACGGGCTACGATGAGCAGTTCTTC

d_gene: .
v_gene: TRBV9
len: 12
abundance: .
j_gene: TRBJ2-7
CDR3aa: CASGRGTYEQYF
CDR3nt: TGTGCCAGCGGCCGGGGTACCTACGAGCAGTACTTC

d_gene: .
v_gene: TRBV6-1
len: 15
abundance: .
j_gene: TRBJ2-5
CDR3aa: CASSLGGGAGETQYF
CDR3nt: TGTGCCAGCAGTCTGGGAGGGGGGGCCGGGGAGACCCAGTACTTC

d_gene: .
v_gene: TRBV5-1
len: 14
abundance: few
j_gene: TRBJ1-1
CDR3aa: CASSLATVNTEAFF
CDR3nt: TGCGCCAGCAGCTTGGCTACAGTGAACACTGAAGCTTTCTTT

d_gene: TRBD1
v_gene: TRBV15
len: 16
abundance: .
j_gene: TRBJ1-2
CDR3aa: CATSRDRTGGAFGYTF
CDR3nt: TGTGCCACCAGCAGAGACCGGACAGGGGGCGCGTTCGGCTACACCTTC

d_gene: TRBD1
v_gene: TRBV7-2
len: 14
abundance: .
j_gene: TRBJ1-5
CDR3aa: CASSLDRADQPQHF
CDR3nt: TGTGCCAGCAGCTTGGACAGGGCTGATCAGCCCCAGCATTTT